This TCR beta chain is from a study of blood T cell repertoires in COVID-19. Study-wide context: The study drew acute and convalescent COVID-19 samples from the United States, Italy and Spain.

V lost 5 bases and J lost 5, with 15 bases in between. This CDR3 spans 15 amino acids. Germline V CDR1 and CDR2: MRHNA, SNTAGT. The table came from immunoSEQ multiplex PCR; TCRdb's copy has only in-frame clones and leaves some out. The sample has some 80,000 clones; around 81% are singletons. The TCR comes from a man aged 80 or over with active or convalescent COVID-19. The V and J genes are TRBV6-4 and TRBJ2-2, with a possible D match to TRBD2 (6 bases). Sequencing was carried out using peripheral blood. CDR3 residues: CASSIVSGGTGELFF. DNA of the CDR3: TGTGCCAGCAGTATCGTTAGCGGTGGGACCGGGGAGCTGTTTTTT.